Detailed here is one T cell receptor (beta chain). The CDR3 contains 16 residues. Germline values: CDR1 MGHRA, CDR2 YSYEKL. V gave up 0 bases and J gave up 8 bases, with 16 bases separating them. These data are taken from a study of T cells after yellow fever vaccination. TCR cDNA, made by 5'RACE template switching, carried an added universal primer site and UMIs. TCRdb called the 5' RACE reads again in MiXCR, with one record for every CDR3 protein. The sample includes approximately 90,000 distinct CDR3 sequences, about 14% of them seen just once. Study-wide points: Abundant contaminating clonotypes from the bulk population could appear in FACS-sorted repertoires. Weaker, the secondary response peaked sooner, at day 5 versus 15. Most primary-vaccination clones recurred post-booster (roughly 96% CD4, around 86% CD8).

The sequences come from CD8+ T cells not binding an NS4B(214-222) dextramer, sorted from PBMCs, collected 20 to 25 days after the first yellow fever vaccination. The sequence was obtained from a man aged 18 to 35 who received the YFV17D yellow fever vaccine. The chain recombines TRBV4-1 with TRBJ2-2; either TRBD1 or TRBD2 may fit D (5 bases each). The CDR3 is CASSQDGGPSPGELFF. The CDR3 nucleotides read TGCGCCAGCAGCCAAGATGGGGGACCCAGCCCAGGGGAGCTGTTTTTT.